A selection of T cell receptor beta chains follows, all from one sample in a study of blood T cell repertoires in COVID-19. TCRdb keeps only in-frame clones here, not all; method: immunoSEQ multiplex PCR. The table records 180,000 or so clones, 70% to 90% of them present only once. Sequencing input: peripheral blood. Every receptor here comes from a woman of 80 years or more with acute or convalescent COVID-19. Both conserved end residues are part of each CDR3. The D gene is left open where the match is weak. Clone sizes are given selectively: once, few, many, or a class where the clone is expanded.

D	V	J	size	length	CDR3	DNA
TRBD1	TRBV28	TRBJ1-2	NA	15	CASSSAGTGWGGYTF	TGTGCCAGCAGTTCCGCCGGGACAGGGTGGGGCGGCTACACCTTC
TRBD2	TRBV19	TRBJ2-1	once	15	CASIRREGVYNEQFF	TGTGCCAGTATCCGGCGGGAGGGCGTGTACAATGAGCAGTTCTTC
NA	TRBV24-1	TRBJ2-3	NA	13	CATSELARDTQYF	TGTGCCACCAGTGAACTCGCCCGCGATACGCAGTATTTT
NA	TRBV19	TRBJ2-7	NA	16	CASSPEYPTLTYEQYF	TGTGCCAGTAGTCCTGAGTACCCAACCCTTACCTACGAGCAGTACTTC
TRBD1	TRBV5-1	TRBJ2-5	NA	16	CASSLGDRGYGETQYF	TGCGCCAGCAGCTTGGGGGACAGGGGGTACGGGGAGACCCAGTACTTC
NA	TRBV7-2	TRBJ1-6	NA	17	CASSLASVRSYNSPLHF	TGTGCCAGCAGCTTAGCGTCCGTTCGGAGCTATAATTCACCCCTCCACTTT
NA	TRBV5-1	TRBJ1-1	NA	16	CASSEGGGDPNTEAFF	TGCGCCAGCAGCGAGGGTGGAGGTGACCCGAACACTGAAGCTTTCTTT
NA	TRBV5-1	TRBJ1-2	once	14	CASSLERANYGYTF	TGCGCCAGCAGCTTGGAGAGGGCCAACTATGGCTACACCTTC
TRBD2	TRBV4-1	TRBJ2-3	NA	19	CASSLSPGLAGGPTDTQYF	TGCGCCAGCAGCCTAAGCCCCGGACTAGCGGGAGGGCCCACAGATACGCAGTATTTT
TRBD1	TRBV6-5	TRBJ2-5	NA	14	CAIQDRGRGETQYF	TGTGCCATCCAGGACAGGGGGCGCGGGGAGACCCAGTACTTC
NA	TRBV28	TRBJ1-1	NA	16	CASKSAFDSSNTEAFF	TGTGCCAGCAAATCCGCCTTCGACAGCTCGAACACTGAAGCTTTCTTT
TRBD2	TRBV3-1/TRBV3-2	TRBJ2-7	NA	14	CASSQVAGANVQYF	TGTGCCAGCAGCCAAGTAGCGGGAGCTAACGTGCAGTACTTC
TRBD1	TRBV10-3	TRBJ1-1	NA	14	CAISATGGDTEAFF	TGTGCCATCAGTGCTACAGGGGGGGACACTGAAGCTTTCTTT
NA	TRBV18	TRBJ2-5	NA	15	CASSPPSGSQETQYF	TGTGCCAGCTCACCACCGTCAGGAAGCCAAGAGACCCAGTACTTC
NA	TRBV28	TRBJ2-7	NA	14	CASSLRRSSYEQYF	TGTGCCAGCAGTCTCAGAAGGAGCTCCTACGAGCAGTACTTC
NA	TRBV4-3	TRBJ2-2	NA	18	CASSQETIAGLNTGELFF	TGCGCCAGCAGCCAAGAAACGATCGCGGGACTGAACACCGGGGAGCTGTTTTTT
TRBD1	TRBV3-1/TRBV3-2	TRBJ1-1	once	15	CASSQAKTGYTEAFF	TGTGCCAGCAGCCAAGCCAAGACAGGGTACACTGAAGCTTTCTTT
TRBD1	TRBV7-9	TRBJ1-4	NA	17	CASSSGTGGFTNEKLFF	TGTGCCAGCAGCTCCGGGACAGGGGGCTTTACTAATGAAAAACTGTTTTTT
TRBD1	TRBV28	TRBJ2-7	NA	15	CASSLAKRGRREQYF	TGTGCCAGCAGTTTAGCGAAAAGGGGGCGTCGGGAGCAGTACTTC
NA	TRBV27	TRBJ1-1	NA	18	CASSPLTGQRYMNTEAFF	TGTGCCAGCAGTCCCTTAACCGGACAGCGTTACATGAACACTGAAGCTTTCTTT
TRBD2	TRBV20-1	TRBJ2-2	few	15	CSASSAGGPTGELFF	TGCAGTGCTAGTTCGGCGGGAGGGCCCACCGGGGAGCTGTTTTTT
NA	TRBV9	TRBJ2-7	NA	15	CASSVGVGRFYEQYF	TGTGCCAGCAGCGTAGGGGTCGGCAGGTTTTACGAGCAGTACTTC
NA	TRBV5-1	TRBJ1-2	NA	14	CASSPDSRGFGYTF	TGCGCCAGCAGCCCGGACTCGCGGGGCTTCGGCTACACCTTC
NA	TRBV12-3/TRBV12-4	TRBJ2-7	once	13	CASSLAAGYEQYF	TGTGCCAGCAGTTTAGCGGCAGGCTACGAGCAGTACTTC
NA	TRBV28	TRBJ1-3	NA	17	CASSFLGQGSPGNTIYF	TGTGCCAGCAGTTTCTTAGGGCAGGGAAGCCCTGGAAACACCATATATTTT
NA	TRBV27	TRBJ1-1	NA	13	CASSARRDTEAFF	TGTGCCAGCAGTGCCCGGCGGGACACTGAAGCTTTCTTT
TRBD2	TRBV2	TRBJ2-3	NA	16	CASRKTSGSSTDTQYF	TGTGCCAGCAGAAAAACTAGCGGGAGTAGCACAGATACGCAGTATTTT
NA	TRBV6-5	TRBJ2-7	NA	15	CASSTKPGSPYEQYF	TGTGCCAGCAGTACCAAACCTGGGAGTCCCTACGAGCAGTACTTC
NA	TRBV28	TRBJ1-4	NA	15	CASSLKIATNEKLFF	TGTGCCAGCAGTTTAAAAATAGCAACTAATGAAAAACTGTTTTTT
NA	TRBV4-1	TRBJ1-1	NA	13	CASSQLGQIRAFF	TGCGCCAGCAGCCAGCTCGGACAGATCCGAGCTTTCTTT
TRBD2	TRBV7-2	TRBJ2-7	NA	15	CASSLDYGLAYEQYF	TGTGCCAGCAGCTTAGATTACGGACTAGCCTACGAGCAGTACTTC
TRBD1	TRBV5-1	TRBJ2-2	few	14	CASSSRQGIGELFF	TGCGCCAGCAGTTCACGACAGGGGATCGGGGAGCTGTTTTTT
NA	TRBV3-1/TRBV3-2	TRBJ1-4	NA	14	CASSQRQNNEKLFF	TGTGCCAGCAGCCAGAGGCAGAATAATGAAAAACTGTTTTTT
NA	TRBV9	TRBJ2-7	NA	15	CASSVGSGSFYEQYF	TGTGCCAGCAGCGTGGGGAGTGGGAGCTTCTACGAGCAGTACTTC
NA	TRBV30	TRBJ2-7	NA	14	CATIAGRSSYEQYF	TGTGCCACGATAGCAGGGCGATCCTCCTACGAGCAGTACTTC
NA	TRBV6-1	TRBJ1-1	NA	11	CASSEFAEAFF	TGTGCCAGCAGCGAGTTCGCCGAAGCTTTCTTT
TRBD1	TRBV27	TRBJ1-5	NA	15	CASSPQTGRNQPQHF	TGTGCCAGCAGTCCCCAGACAGGGCGGAATCAGCCCCAGCATTTT
NA	TRBV12-3/TRBV12-4	TRBJ2-7	NA	10	CASSLREQYF	TGTGCCAGCAGTTTGCGGGAGCAGTACTTC
NA	TRBV7-2	TRBJ2-7	NA	12	CASSLSGYEQYF	TGTGCCAGCAGCTTGTCAGGCTACGAGCAGTACTTC
TRBD1	TRBV25-1	TRBJ1-1	few	15	CASSGGQGPNTEAFF	TGTGCCAGCAGTGGCGGACAGGGGCCGAACACTGAAGCTTTCTTT